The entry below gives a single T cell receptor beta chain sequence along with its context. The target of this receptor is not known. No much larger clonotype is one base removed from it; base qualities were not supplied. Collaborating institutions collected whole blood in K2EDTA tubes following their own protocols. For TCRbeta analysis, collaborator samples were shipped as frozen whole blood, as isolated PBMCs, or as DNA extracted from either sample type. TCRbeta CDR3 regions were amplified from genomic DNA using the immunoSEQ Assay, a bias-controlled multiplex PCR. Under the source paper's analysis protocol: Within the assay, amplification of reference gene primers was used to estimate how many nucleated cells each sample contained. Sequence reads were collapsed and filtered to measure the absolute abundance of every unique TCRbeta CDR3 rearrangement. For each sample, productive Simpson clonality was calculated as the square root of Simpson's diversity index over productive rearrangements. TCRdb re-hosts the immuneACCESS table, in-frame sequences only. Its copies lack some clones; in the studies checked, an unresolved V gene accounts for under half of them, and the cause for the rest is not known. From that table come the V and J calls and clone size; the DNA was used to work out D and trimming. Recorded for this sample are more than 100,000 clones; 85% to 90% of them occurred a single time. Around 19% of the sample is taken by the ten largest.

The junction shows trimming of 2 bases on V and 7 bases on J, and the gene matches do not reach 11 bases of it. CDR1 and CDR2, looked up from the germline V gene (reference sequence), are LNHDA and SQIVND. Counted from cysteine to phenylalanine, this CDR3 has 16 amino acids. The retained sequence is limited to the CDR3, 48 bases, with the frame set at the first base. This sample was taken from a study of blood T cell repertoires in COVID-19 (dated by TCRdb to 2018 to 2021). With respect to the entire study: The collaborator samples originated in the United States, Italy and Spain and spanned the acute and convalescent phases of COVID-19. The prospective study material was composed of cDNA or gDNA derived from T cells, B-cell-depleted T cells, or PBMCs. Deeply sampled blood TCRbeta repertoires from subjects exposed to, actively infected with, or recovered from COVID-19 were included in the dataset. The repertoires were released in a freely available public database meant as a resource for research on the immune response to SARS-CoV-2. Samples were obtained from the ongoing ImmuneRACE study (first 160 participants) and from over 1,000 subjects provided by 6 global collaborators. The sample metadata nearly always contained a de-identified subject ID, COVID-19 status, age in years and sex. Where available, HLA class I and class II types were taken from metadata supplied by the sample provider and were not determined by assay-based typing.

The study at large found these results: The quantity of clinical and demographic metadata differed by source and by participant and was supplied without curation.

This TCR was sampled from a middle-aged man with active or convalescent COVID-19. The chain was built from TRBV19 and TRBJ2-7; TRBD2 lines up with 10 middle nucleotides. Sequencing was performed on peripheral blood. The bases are TGTGCCAGTAGTATAAGTCGGAGCGGGGGGGCTAGAGAGCAGTACTTC. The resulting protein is CASSISRSGGAREQYF. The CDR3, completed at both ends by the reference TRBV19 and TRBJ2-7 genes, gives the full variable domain DGGITQSPKYLFRKEGQNVTLSCEQNLNHDAMYWYRQDPGQGLRLIYYSQIVNDFQKGDIAEGYSVSREKKESFPLTVTSAQKNPTAFYLCASSISRSGGAREQYFGPGTRLTVT.